Following are 27 T cell receptor beta chains from one sample sequenced in a study of T-cell memory formation after mild COVID-19. TCRdb ran MiXCR on the 5' RACE reads and lists one entry per CDR3 protein. The table includes about 180,000 distinct CDR3 sequences, around 15% detected once. The sample was PBMCs or a T cell subset sorted from them (not recorded which). These receptors originate from an adult woman who had mild COVID-19 (a few samples of this study predate the infection). Cell type and time point are not known.

The rearrangement links TRBV7-2 to TRBJ2-1, with TRBD2 identical over 12 bases. V gave up 2 bases and J gave up 7 bases; unmatched junction bases: 9. Germline CDR1 is SGHTA and CDR2 is FQGNSA. There are 17 residues in the CDR3. CDR3 region: CASSLPRLAGVWNEQFF. As DNA, the CDR3 is TGTGCCAGCAGCTTACCAAGACTAGCGGGAGTGTGGAATGAGCAGTTCTTC. Full variable domain (remainder filled in from reference TRBV7-2 and TRBJ2-1): GAGVSQSPSNKVTEKGKDVELRCDPISGHTALYWYRQSLGQGLEFLIYFQGNSAPDKSGLPSDRFSAERTGGSVSTLTIQRTQQEDSAVYLCASSLPRLAGVWNEQFFGPGTRLTVL.

The V call is TRBV20-1, the J call TRBJ2-2; 9 bases match TRBD2. Germline loops: CDR1 DFQATT, CDR2 SNEGSKA (reference sequence). CDR3 length: 16 amino acids. V trimming: 3 bases; J trimming: 7 bases; junction bases outside the gene matches: 12. The CDR3 reads CSARVGGGALDGELFF. As DNA, the CDR3 is TGCAGTGCTAGGGTTGGCGGGGGGGCTCTGGACGGGGAGCTGTTTTTT.

This clonotype has more than one count but fewer than ten. The chain carries TRBV12-3 or TRBV12-4 and TRBJ2-5, with 7 bases lining up with TRBD2. V dropped 5 bases and J dropped 3; count of bases not matched to a gene: 12. CDR3 length equals 16 residues. The CDR3 here is CASSPRYGLAEETQYF. DNA of the CDR3: TGTGCCAGCAGTCCCCGGTACGGTCTAGCGGAAGAGACCCAGTACTTC.

This clonotype has only a few counts. V gene TRBV6-5 combines with J gene TRBJ1-1; D is unresolved. The germline gives CDR1 MNHEY, CDR2 SVGAGI. The CDR3 totals 14 residues. Trimming left V 2 bases short and J 2 bases short, with 9 bases between. CDR3 DNA: TGTGCCAGCAGTTACCGCCAGATTAACACTGAAGCTTTCTTT. Encoded protein: CASSYRQINTEAFF.

The chain joins TRBV20-1 to TRBJ1-1; unclear D gene. The CDR3 has 13 amino acids. Trimming left V 4 bases short and J 3 bases short, with 12 bases between. CDR1 is DFQATT, CDR2 SNEGSKA, per germline (reference sequence). The CDR3 sequence is CSATSTLDTEAFF. CDR3 sequence (DNA): TGCAGTGCTACGTCCACGCTAGACACTGAAGCTTTCTTT.

This clonotype was seen a handful of times. The J gene is TRBJ1-1, the V gene TRBV7-9; D is possibly TRBD1 (5 bases). CDR3 length: 15 amino acids. Germline values: CDR1 SEHNR, CDR2 FQNEAQ (reference sequence). V dropped 7 bases and J dropped 0 bases, with 15 bases sitting between them. The CDR3 region is CASMLTENLNTEAFF. For the CDR3, the DNA is TGTGCCAGCATGTTGACAGAAAACTTGAACACTGAAGCTTTCTTT.

V is TRBV18 and J is TRBJ2-1; D tentatively reads TRBD1 or TRBD2 (6 bases each). CDR3 size: 16 residues. Germline assignment: CDR1 KGHSH and CDR2 LQKENI. With 3 bases removed from V and 7 bases from J, the gap between germline ends came to 19 bases. CDR3 DNA sequence: TGTGCCAGCTCACCTGTTCGAGCCGGGGGCAATAATGAGCAGTTCTTC. Translation gives CASSPVRAGGNNEQFF.

The rearrangement joins TRBV12-3 or TRBV12-4 to TRBJ1-3; 11 nucleotides line up with TRBD1. V lost 6 bases and J lost 0; bases outside the gene matches: 4. This CDR3 spans 16 amino acids. This CDR3 is CASSPGQGASGNTIYF. The CDR3 bases are TGTGCCAGCAGCCCCGGACAGGGGGCCTCTGGAAACACCATATATTTT.

This clonotype was detected a few times. The J gene is TRBJ2-1, the V gene TRBV24-1; 10 positions match TRBD2. Unmatched junction bases numbered 7, after V lost 3 bases and J lost 6 bases. This CDR3 has 16 residues. From germline, CDR1 is KGHDR and CDR2 SFDVKD. CDR3 protein: CATSDRSGRAINEQFF. The CDR3 DNA reads TGTGCCACCAGTGATAGGAGCGGGAGGGCCATCAATGAGCAGTTCTTC.

CDR3: CATSRRTSGVNEQFF. CDR3 nucleotide sequence: TGTGCCACCAGCAGACGGACTAGCGGGGTGAATGAGCAGTTCTTC. The chain joins TRBV15 to TRBJ2-1; 12 bases align to TRBD2. The CDR3 is 15 residues long. With 2 bases clipped from V and 7 bases from J, the junction kept 3 bases outside the gene matches. CDR1 and CDR2 (germline): LNHNV, YYDKDF (reference sequence).

This clonotype was seen a handful of times. The rearrangement uses TRBV10-3 and TRBJ2-4, with D unresolved. V was shortened by 0 bases and J by 7 bases, with 4 bases between the two germline ends. This CDR3 has 12 residues. Germline values: CDR1 ENHRY, CDR2 SYGVKD. CDR3 amino acids: CAISESRNIQYF. CDR3 nucleotides: TGTGCCATCAGTGAGTCGAGGAACATTCAGTACTTC.

This rearrangement joins TRBV5-1 to TRBJ2-1, with D possibly called TRBD1 or TRBD2 (9 bases each). V was trimmed by 3 bases and J by 5 bases, leaving 30 bases between them. Germline V gene data show CDR1 as SGHRS and CDR2 as YFSETQ. The CDR3 sequence is 20 residues long. CDR3 amino acids: CASSSYTGQGYSGSHNEQFF. The CDR3, as DNA: TGCGCCAGCAGCTCCTACACCGGACAGGGGTATAGCGGGAGCCACAATGAGCAGTTCTTC.

The chain carries TRBV5-1 and TRBJ2-7, with TRBD1 as a possible D gene (5 bases). The V end lost 0 bases, the J end lost 5 bases, and 15 bases lay between the germline ends. Germline lookup yields CDR1 SGHRS and CDR2 YFSETQ. The CDR3 consists of 15 residues. CDR3 sequence: CASSLEARAVDEQYF. CDR3 coding DNA: TGCGCCAGCAGCTTGGAGGCCAGGGCCGTCGACGAGCAGTACTTC.

This clonotype was recorded a few times. The chain links TRBV7-9 to TRBJ2-5; D is possibly TRBD2 (5 bases). Germline assignment: CDR1 SEHNR and CDR2 FQNEAQ (reference sequence). Trimming took 5 bases from V and 5 from J, leaving 15 bases between them. The length of the CDR3 is 14 residues. This chain's CDR3 is CASSPGSKGETQYF. CDR3 in DNA: TGTGCCAGCAGCCCGGGGTCCAAAGGGGAGACCCAGTACTTC.

This clonotype was recorded a few times. The chain links TRBV4-1 to TRBJ1-5, with 7 bases aligning to TRBD1. The CDR3 is made up of 16 amino acids. The germline gives CDR1 MGHRA, CDR2 YSYEKL. V lost 0 bases and J lost 4; bases outside the gene matches: 6. This CDR3 reads CASSQDWTGRNQPQHF. The CDR3 region has the DNA TGCGCCAGCAGCCAAGATTGGACAGGCAGGAATCAGCCCCAGCATTTT.

In this sample, this clonotype turned up a few times. CDR3: CSPWPVPTRPQHF. The CDR3 DNA reads TGCAGCCCCTGGCCCGTCCCTACACGGCCCCAGCATTTT. The chain uses TRBV29-1 and TRBJ1-5; unclear D gene. The ends were cut back, 8 bases at V and 9 bases at J, with 20 bases in the middle. The CDR3 sequence is 13 residues long. Germline assignment: CDR1 SQVTM and CDR2 ANQGSEA.

J is TRBJ2-5 and V is TRBV7-3; 7 nucleotides line up with TRBD2. This CDR3 comprises 15 residues. Germline values: CDR1 SGHTA, CDR2 FQGTGA. V gave up 5 bases and J gave up 5 bases; unmatched junction bases: 11. This CDR3 is CASSPVGEGLETQYF. The CDR3 DNA is TGTGCCAGCAGCCCGGTGGGGGAGGGTCTGGAGACCCAGTACTTC.

In its sample, this clonotype was seen a few times. The genes are TRBV5-5 and TRBJ1-2, with D maybe TRBD1 (5 bases). The CDR3 spans 15 residues. The V end was cut by 1 base, the J end by 6 bases, with 16 bases between. Germline assignment: CDR1 SGHKS and CDR2 YYEKEE (reference sequence). CDR3 loop: CASSLMGLERDGYTF. The CDR3 coding sequence is TGTGCCAGCAGCTTGATGGGACTGGAGAGGGATGGCTACACCTTC.

This clonotype was counted a few times. This chain uses TRBV15 with TRBJ2-4; D perhaps matches TRBD2 (6 bases). CDR1 is LNHNV, CDR2 YYDKDF, per germline (reference sequence). The CDR3 covers 13 residues. V lost 0 bases, J lost 7 bases, and 7 bases lay in between. CDR3 protein: CATSRDGGNIQYF. CDR3 sequence (DNA): TGTGCCACCAGCAGAGATGGGGGGAACATTCAGTACTTC.

This clonotype was counted a few times. The J gene is TRBJ2-7, the V gene TRBV10-3; no definite D call. Per germline, CDR1 ENHRY and CDR2 SYGVKD. The CDR3 consists of 13 residues. Trimming shortened V by 2 bases and J by 3 bases, and 8 bases separated the two germline ends. CDR3 sequence reads: CAISERADYEQYF. The CDR3 DNA is TGTGCCATCAGTGAGAGGGCGGACTACGAGCAGTACTTC.

This clonotype was detected a few times. The chain recombines TRBV12-3 or TRBV12-4 with TRBJ2-5; D may match TRBD1 or TRBD2 (5 bases each). Trimming removed 6 bases at V and 2 bases at J, with 13 bases between. The CDR3 spans 14 residues. Here the CDR3 DNA reads TGTGCCAGCAGCTTCGGGACGATTCAAGAGACCCAGTACTTC. It yields the protein CASSFGTIQETQYF.

The rearrangement joins TRBV5-1 to TRBJ1-1; 8 bases agree with TRBD1. The J segment lost 7 bases and the V segment lost 4 bases, leaving 9 bases of the junction unmatched. From germline, CDR1 is SGHRS and CDR2 YFSETQ. This CDR3 is 14 amino acids long. This CDR3 is CASSPDRGLGEAFF. The CDR3 DNA sequence: TGCGCCAGCAGCCCCGACAGGGGCTTGGGTGAAGCTTTCTTT.

The sample holds a few counts of this clonotype. CDR3 DNA sequence: TGTGCCACCAGTGATCGCCCGGACAGGGGTTCGTACGAGCAGTACTTC. This gives the protein CATSDRPDRGSYEQYF. The V gene is TRBV24-1, the J gene TRBJ2-7; 9 bases align to TRBD1. After removal of 3 bases from V and 4 bases from J, the junction contained 9 bases not matched to a gene. The CDR3 has 16 amino acids. CDR1 and CDR2 from the germline V gene are KGHDR and SFDVKD.

There are many counts of this clonotype. The chain has TRBV7-3 and TRBJ2-3, with D possibly being TRBD2 (6 bases). The CDR3 runs to 14 residues. The germline V gene encodes CDR1 SGHTA and CDR2 FQGTGA. V was shortened by 3 bases and J by 5 bases, with 12 bases between the two germline ends. The CDR3 bases are TGTGCCAGCAGCTTGGCAGGGAGGCGAGATACGCAGTATTTT. Translation: CASSLAGRRDTQYF.

This clonotype was counted a few times. The chain links TRBV5-1 to TRBJ2-3, with D tentatively TRBD2 (5 bases). V was cut by 0 bases and J by 2 bases, with 10 bases left in between. CDR1 is SGHRS, CDR2 YFSETQ, per germline. The CDR3 extends over 15 amino acids. CDR3 DNA: TGCGCCAGCAGCTTGGTTCCGGGGAACACAGATACGCAGTATTTT. Translation gives CASSLVPGNTDTQYF.

This clonotype was seen more than once but under ten times. The V and J genes are TRBV30 and TRBJ2-6; the D gene is possibly TRBD2 (6 bases). The CDR3 is 17 residues long. In germline, CDR1 is GTSNPN, CDR2 SVGIG (reference sequence). V was cut by 3 bases and J by 0 bases, with 15 bases left in between. CDR3 DNA: TGTGCCTGGAGCTGGTGGGGGGTGCGCTCTGGGGCCAACGTCCTGACTTTC. Protein sequence: CAWSWWGVRSGANVLTF.

The chain is built from TRBV5-5 and TRBJ2-5; the D gene could be TRBD1 or TRBD2 (5 bases each). Trimming pared 0 bases from V and 1 base from J, leaving 13 bases between. Germline V CDR1 and CDR2: SGHKS, YYEKEE (reference sequence). The CDR3 is made up of 16 amino acids. CDR3 nucleotides: TGTGCCAGCAGCTTGGAGGGGACGCACGTCCAAGAGACCCAGTACTTC. It codes for CASSLEGTHVQETQYF.